Listed below are T cell receptor beta chains from one sample, sequenced in a study of blood T cell repertoires in COVID-19. Sequencing used immunoSEQ multiplex PCR; TCRdb keeps in-frame clones, though not all of them. The sample holds about 180,000 clones, approximately 90% seen once. Input material: peripheral blood. These TCRs come from a woman in her 30s with acute or convalescent COVID-19. CDR3s leave out the opening cysteine and the closing phenylalanine or tryptophan.

J gene: TRBJ2-1
V gene: TRBV4-2
CDR3 protein: ASSHGLAGTNYNEQF

J gene: TRBJ2-7
V gene: TRBV28
CDR3 protein: ASSLHGGNYEQY

J gene: TRBJ2-7
V gene: TRBV6-5
CDR3 protein: ASSYSADSYEQY

J gene: TRBJ2-1
V gene: TRBV28
CDR3 protein: ASRHVGGILVEQF

J gene: TRBJ1-2
V gene: TRBV2
CDR3 protein: ASSEVKVSFGGYT

J gene: TRBJ2-7
V gene: TRBV9
CDR3 protein: ASSVGTGLYEQY

J gene: TRBJ2-2
V gene: TRBV3-1/TRBV3-2
CDR3 protein: ATGEFTGELF

J gene: TRBJ2-7
V gene: TRBV11-1
CDR3 protein: ASSRKRTGNYEQY

J gene: TRBJ2-1
V gene: TRBV2
CDR3 protein: ASRGDRGAYNEQF

J gene: TRBJ1-4
V gene: TRBV11-2
CDR3 protein: ASSFQFPNEKLF

J gene: TRBJ2-5
V gene: TRBV5-1
CDR3 protein: ASSLVEGSETQY

J gene: TRBJ2-1
V gene: TRBV2
CDR3 protein: ASQGPDYNEQF

J gene: TRBJ1-3
V gene: TRBV6-5
CDR3 protein: ASRVGVRSTIY

J gene: TRBJ2-5
V gene: TRBV28
CDR3 protein: ASSLSGQGKETQY

J gene: TRBJ2-3
V gene: TRBV5-1
CDR3 protein: ASSLSATASTDTQY

J gene: TRBJ2-3
V gene: TRBV5-1
CDR3 protein: ASSFADTQY

J gene: TRBJ1-1
V gene: TRBV5-1
CDR3 protein: ASKGTAINTEAF

J gene: TRBJ2-6
V gene: TRBV7-9
CDR3 protein: ASSLWTGTGANVLT

J gene: TRBJ2-7
V gene: TRBV5-1
CDR3 protein: ASGREGPYEQY

J gene: TRBJ1-1
V gene: TRBV6-5
CDR3 protein: ASSRRAPPAF

J gene: TRBJ2-2
V gene: TRBV7-9
CDR3 protein: AWERASGRTNTGELF

J gene: TRBJ2-7
V gene: TRBV27
CDR3 protein: ASSRPLAKQRRSYEQY

J gene: TRBJ1-6
V gene: TRBV5-1
CDR3 protein: ASSLDRTTLH

J gene: TRBJ2-1
V gene: TRBV19
CDR3 protein: ASSTAPRGNSYNEQF